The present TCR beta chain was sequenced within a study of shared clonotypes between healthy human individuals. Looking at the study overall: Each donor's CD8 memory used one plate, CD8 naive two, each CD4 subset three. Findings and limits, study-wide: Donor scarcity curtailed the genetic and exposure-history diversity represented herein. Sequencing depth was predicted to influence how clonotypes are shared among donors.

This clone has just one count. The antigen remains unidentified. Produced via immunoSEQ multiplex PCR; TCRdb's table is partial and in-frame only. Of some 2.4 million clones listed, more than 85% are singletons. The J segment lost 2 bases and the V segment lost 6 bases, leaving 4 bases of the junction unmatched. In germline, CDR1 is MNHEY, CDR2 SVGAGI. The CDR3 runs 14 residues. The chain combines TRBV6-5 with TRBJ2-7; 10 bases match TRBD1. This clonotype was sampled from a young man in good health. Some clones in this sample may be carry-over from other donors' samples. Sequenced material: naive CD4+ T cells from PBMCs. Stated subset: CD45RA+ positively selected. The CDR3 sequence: CASRSGQGAYEQYF. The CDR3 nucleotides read TGTGCCAGCAGGTCCGGACAGGGGGCCTACGAGCAGTACTTC.